This T cell receptor beta chain is from a study of shared clonotypes between healthy human individuals. General observations from the study: Estimated richness was generally greater in naive than memory subsets. In the sorted subsets, rarefaction showed sequencing was incomplete despite large depth.

With regard to this clone: Antigen unknown. The same CDR3 also results from other DNA sequences found in this sample.

The table came from immunoSEQ multiplex PCR; TCRdb's copy has only in-frame clones and leaves some out. Here the sample spans roughly 2.1 million clones, approximately 94% being singletons. CDR1 is SGHKS, CDR2 YYEKEE, per germline (reference sequence). This CDR3 spans 14 amino acids. The junction had 2 bases not matched to a gene; V was cut back by 0 bases and J by 2 bases. Terminally differentiated effector memory CD45RA+ cells were excluded by CCR7 positive selection of CD45RO-negative cells. The TCR originated in a man aged 18 to 30 in good health. Some clones in this sample may be carry-over from other donors' samples. The chain recombines TRBV5-5 with TRBJ2-7, with 7 bases fitting TRBD1. The specimen sequenced was naive CD8+ T cells from PBMCs. The CDR3 nucleotides read TGTGCCAGCAGCTTGGGGACAGGAGCCTACGAGCAGTACTTC. Amino acid sequence: CASSLGTGAYEQYF.